Listed below are T cell receptor beta chains from one sample, sequenced in a study of blood T cell repertoires in COVID-19. Only in-frame clones appear in the TCRdb table, and some are missing; sequencing was by immunoSEQ multiplex PCR. The sample has around 72,000 clones, over 70% seen once. The specimen was peripheral blood. Source of these receptors: a man aged 50 or older with active COVID-19. The CDR3 runs from the conserved cysteine through the conserved F or W. D genes are given only for firm matches. Size tells how often a clone was seen (once, few, many) or the class of an expanded clone, and some rows leave it out.

d_gene,abundance,j_gene,v_gene,CDR3nt,CDR3aa
.,.,TRBJ1-1,TRBV28,TGTGCCAGCAGCCCCTGGGGACAGAACACTGAAGCTTTCTTT,CASSPWGQNTEAFF
.,.,TRBJ2-1,TRBV6-5,TGTGCCAGCAGACGACTGAGACGCTACAATGAGCAGTTCTTC,CASRRLRRYNEQFF
.,few,TRBJ1-2,TRBV28,TGTGCCAGCGCCCAGGTACACTATGGCTACACCTTC,CASAQVHYGYTF
.,.,TRBJ2-3,TRBV7-2,TGTGCCAGCAGCTTAGCGGTACTACGTTATACGCAGTATTTT,CASSLAVLRYTQYF
.,.,TRBJ1-5,TRBV6-6,TGTGCCAGCAGAGAACAGCTTAGCAATCAGCCCCAGCATTTT,CASREQLSNQPQHF
TRBD1,.,TRBJ1-1,TRBV5-4,TGTGCCAGCAGCTTCAATTCCAGGGGGGACACTGAAGCTTTCTTT,CASSFNSRGDTEAFF
.,.,TRBJ2-7,TRBV4-3,TGCGCCAGCAGCCAAGATCTTCCGGGAGCTGAAGAGCAGTACTTC,CASSQDLPGAEEQYF
TRBD2,.,TRBJ2-3,TRBV24-1,TGTGCCACCAGTGCTACAGCGGGGGAGTCGACAGATACGCAGTATTTT,CATSATAGESTDTQYF
TRBD1,.,TRBJ1-1,TRBV9,TGTGCCAGCAGCCCCCGACAGGGTAACACTGAAGCTTTCTTT,CASSPRQGNTEAFF
.,.,TRBJ2-1,TRBV6-5,TGTGCCAGCCGAGGGGGTGTAAAATTTGATGAGCAGTTCTTC,CASRGGVKFDEQFF
TRBD1,.,TRBJ1-6,TRBV28,TGTGCCAGCAGCGACAGGGGCTATAATTCACCCCTCCACTTT,CASSDRGYNSPLHF
TRBD1,.,TRBJ2-7,TRBV7-7,TGTGCCAGCAGCCCTTTTACAGGGGTCGGTGAGCAGTACTTC,CASSPFTGVGEQYF
.,few,TRBJ2-7,TRBV20-1,TGCAGTGCCAAGGAGGATGAGCAGTACTTC,CSAKEDEQYF
TRBD2,.,TRBJ2-3,TRBV9,TGTGCCAGCAGCCCTCTAGCGGGAGGGAGTAGCACAGATACGCAGTATTTT,CASSPLAGGSSTDTQYF
TRBD1,.,TRBJ1-1,TRBV7-2,TGTGCCAGCAGCCGGGACAGGACCAACACTGAAGCTTTCTTT,CASSRDRTNTEAFF
TRBD1,.,TRBJ1-2,TRBV6-5,TGTGCCAGCACCCAACACCGGGACAGGGTCTACACCTTC,CASTQHRDRVYTF
.,.,TRBJ2-2,TRBV5-4,TGTGCCAGCAGCTATCTGGAGGGGGCGGGCACCGGGGAGCTGTTTTTT,CASSYLEGAGTGELFF
.,.,TRBJ1-2,TRBV7-2,TGTGCCAGCAGCCCCGCTACTAACTATGGCTACACCTTC,CASSPATNYGYTF
.,.,TRBJ1-2,TRBV28,TGTGCCAGCGCTAATACCCAGGGGCCCAGAGGCTACACCTTC,CASANTQGPRGYTF
.,.,TRBJ1-2,TRBV11-2,TGTGCCAGCAGCTTGCAGGGCTATGGCTACACCTTC,CASSLQGYGYTF
TRBD1,once,TRBJ2-3,TRBV7-2,TGTGCCAGCAGCTCCCGTGTATACATACAGGGGGCGGGAGATACGCAGTATTTT,CASSSRVYIQGAGDTQYF
.,few,TRBJ1-1,TRBV6-5,TGTGCCAGCAGTTACGATACAGGGAACACTGAAGCTTTCTTT,CASSYDTGNTEAFF
.,.,TRBJ1-2,TRBV28,TGTGCCAGCAGTCCCTCGCATGGCTCTGGCTACACCTTC,CASSPSHGSGYTF
.,.,TRBJ1-6,TRBV28,TGTGCCAGCAGTCCCTCCGACAGCTCGAGTTCACCCCTCCACTTT,CASSPSDSSSSPLHF
.,.,TRBJ2-7,TRBV7-2,TGTGCCAGCAGCTTAGAAATTCGCGCCTACGAGCAGTACTTC,CASSLEIRAYEQYF
TRBD1,.,TRBJ2-7,TRBV27,TGTGCCAGCAGCCGGACAGGGGACGAGCAGTACTTC,CASSRTGDEQYF
.,.,TRBJ2-4,TRBV28,TGTGCCAGCAGTCCACCCGACACAGGACTAAGCAACATTCAGTACTTC,CASSPPDTGLSNIQYF
TRBD1,few,TRBJ2-7,TRBV18,TGTGCCAGCTCACCGGACAGGTCCTCCTACGAGCAGTACTTC,CASSPDRSSYEQYF
.,.,TRBJ2-3,TRBV28,TGTGCCAGTGACAAGGGCGGGAGCACAGATACGCAGTATTTT,CASDKGGSTDTQYF
.,.,TRBJ1-3,TRBV3-1/TRBV3-2,TGTGCCAGCAGCCAAGGGGTATGGAGCTCTGGAAACACCATATATTTT,CASSQGVWSSGNTIYF
TRBD2,.,TRBJ2-5,TRBV19,TGTGCCAGTAGTGGCACCGGGAGGGCCGAGGAGACCCAGTACTTC,CASSGTGRAEETQYF
TRBD1,once,TRBJ1-2,TRBV19,TGTGCCAGTAGTTCGGGACAGGCTCCTTTCTATGGCTACACCTTC,CASSSGQAPFYGYTF
TRBD1,.,TRBJ2-7,TRBV6-2/TRBV6-3,TGTGCCAGCAGTTGGGGCAGGGGGCAAGGTGAGCAGTACTTC,CASSWGRGQGEQYF
TRBD1,.,TRBJ1-2,TRBV6-5,TGTGCCAGCAGCGGACAGGGGTATGGCTACACCTTC,CASSGQGYGYTF
.,once,TRBJ1-1,TRBV7-2,TGTGCCAGCAGCTTAAGGGGGGGAGTCACTGAAGCTTTCTTT,CASSLRGGVTEAFF
TRBD2,.,TRBJ2-1,TRBV11-2,TGTGCCAGCACCAAATGGGGGGGGAGCAATGAGCAGTTCTTC,CASTKWGGSNEQFF
.,.,TRBJ1-4,TRBV18,TGTGCCAGCTCACCACCGGAGGGGCGAGAAAAACTGTTTTTT,CASSPPEGREKLFF
TRBD1,few,TRBJ1-4,TRBV7-6,TGTGCCAGCAGTTCAAGACAGGGGGCGCATGGTGAAAAACTGTTTTTT,CASSSRQGAHGEKLFF
.,once,TRBJ2-7,TRBV7-6,TGTGCCAGCAGCTTAGTAGGGGGGGGCGAGCAGTACTTC,CASSLVGGGEQYF
.,.,TRBJ1-1,TRBV6-5,TGTGCCAGCAGACTGGGACAAATAGCTTTCTTT,CASRLGQIAFF
.,.,TRBJ2-5,TRBV5-1,TGCGCCAGCAGCCCGGAGAGCCAAGAGACCCAGTACTTC,CASSPESQETQYF
TRBD2,.,TRBJ2-3,TRBV24-1,TGTGCCACCTCTGGGCCGGGCGGGAGGGCTCTCACAGATACGCAGTATTTT,CATSGPGGRALTDTQYF
TRBD1,.,TRBJ1-5,TRBV6-2/TRBV6-3,TGTGCCAGCAGTCAGTTGAGGGGGCTGAAGAGCAATCAGCCCCAGCATTTT,CASSQLRGLKSNQPQHF
TRBD2,.,TRBJ2-3,TRBV24-1,TGTGCCACCAGTGATGTACTAGCGGGTGAATACGGTACGCAGTATTTT,CATSDVLAGEYGTQYF
.,.,TRBJ2-6,TRBV28,TGTGCCAGCAGTTTACCCGGCGGCCTCCAAGCCGGGGCCAACGTCCTGACTTTC,CASSLPGGLQAGANVLTF